This TCR beta chain was sequenced for a study of molecular identifiers for immune sequencing clone quantification. Study at large: In replicates, RNA from 20,000 or 100,000 naive CD8 cells was split five ways, four sequenced. Points from the study as a whole: Highly expanded clone sizes could be underestimated by identical TCR molecules sharing a barcode.

Per germline, CDR1 DFQATT and CDR2 SNEGSKA (reference sequence). The CDR3 is made up of 17 amino acids. A note on this clonotype: The antigen remains undetermined. Possible read error: a much larger clone is one base away.

Previously published methods and listed TCR primers were used for the bulk TCR libraries. TCRdb used MiXCR to reprocess the PCR reads, holding one entry per CDR3 protein. Found here are about 320,000 distinct CDR3 sequences, 24% of them singletons; the top ten hold 0.74%. Naive CD8 T cells underwent sorting with the CD8+CD4-CCR7+CD45RA+ definition. The specimen was naive CD8+ T cells from blood, with Jurkat cell RNA spiked in. Subset of the sample: FACS-sorted CD8+CD4-CCR7+CD45RA+ naive T cells. The chain joins TRBV20-1 to TRBJ1-1; D is uncertain. This TCR came from a human donor in good health. Some libraries in this study had Jurkat cell RNA spiked in. Here the CDR3 reads CSAIGLKVQWENTGAFF. The DNA for the CDR3 is TGCAGTGCTATAGGGTTGAAGGTCCAATGGGAGAACACTGGAGCTTTCTTT.